This T cell receptor (beta chain) was profiled in a study of T cell responses to AZD1222 COVID-19 vaccine. The junction had 8 bases not matched to a gene; V was cut back by 5 bases and J by 5 bases. The CDR3 totals 14 residues. Per germline, CDR1 MNHEY and CDR2 SVGEGT. Study observations and caveats: Spike-specific TCR breadth rose after two AZD1222 doses, and depth rose as well.

On this clone itself: Its antigen is not known.

The table came from immunoSEQ multiplex PCR; TCRdb's copy has only in-frame clones and leaves some out. The data show over 150,000 clones, with 85% to 90% seen just once and 5.5% to 6% held by the top ten. Source: peripheral blood, taken on day 0 of MenACWY control vaccination. The clonotype was recovered from an adult in good health. This sequence joins TRBV6-2 or TRBV6-3 and TRBJ1-2; 7 positions agree with TRBD1. CDR3 sequence reads: CASSTRDSPYGYTF. The DNA for the CDR3 is TGTGCCAGCAGTACCCGGGACAGCCCGTATGGCTACACCTTC.